The present entry profiles one TCR beta chain with its context. Its antigen is as yet unknown. The trim removed 3 bases at V and 7 bases at J, leaving 8 bases unmatched. The CDR3 totals 16 residues. CDR1 is KGHSH, CDR2 LQKENI, per germline. This entry is derived from a study of cytomegalovirus exposure and HLA in healthy donors. Study context: The 90 to 150 validation repertoires matched the roughly 700 first-cohort repertoires in platform, a later analysis reported. General study findings and limits: Three chains tied to CMV proved CMV antigen-specific in vitro. Usually a TCR sequence was rare, but some public TCRs were found in many donors.

This table comes from immunoSEQ multiplex PCR, and its TCRdb copy is limited to in-frame clones, with some not included. Of a few hundred thousand clones in the sample, almost 90% were seen once. This chain uses TRBV18 with TRBJ1-6; 8 bases are a match to TRBD1. This TCR derives from a woman between 18 and 29 years old in good health and CMV-seronegative. The sample was PBMCs. CDR3 in DNA: TGTGCCAGCTCACCCTTAACAGGGGGTGGAAATTCACCCCTCCACTTT. Protein product: CASSPLTGGGNSPLHF.